This T cell receptor beta chain was found in a study of cytomegalovirus exposure and HLA in healthy donors (dated by TCRdb to 2017 to 2019). Concerning the study at large: An earlier analysis of some 500 of the donors reported 250 to 300 Gb of sequence data and approximately 110 million unique TCR beta sequences from about 179 million T cells. About 310 gigabases of sequencing data and roughly 90 million unique TCR sequences were included in an early release covering several hundred HLA-typed donors. The genetic ancestry cluster associated with self-reported Caucasian donors included about 81% of the roughly 390 genotyped donors. The study was designed to test whether signatures of past pathogen exposure could be identified by cataloging public T cell receptors. Using immunosequencing, the study profiled T cell repertoires from approximately 700 subjects and related those repertoires to cytomegalovirus serostatus. In addition to the first cohort of roughly 700 subjects, a separate validation cohort of 100 to 150 different subjects was used. The study combined high-throughput TCR immunosequencing, statistical association of individual TCRs with disease status, and machine learning to predict cytomegalovirus infection status. To study patterns of TCR occurrence, a later analysis re-analyzed previously published TCR beta repertoires from around 700 donors and added high-resolution HLA genotyping. In the later analysis, no new phenotypic data were used to find candidate immune exposures; instead, reliance was placed on TCR beta sequences and their occurrence across donors. An earlier analysis of some 500 of the donors applied high-throughput TCR beta sequencing to assess whether each TCR beta V gene segment acted as functional or pseudogenic. Alongside the repertoire data, information on donor age, sex, ethnicity and CMV serostatus was compiled. A later genetic analysis took genome-wide SNP genotypes for 398 of the 666 donors and used that subset as a discovery cohort. Every discovery cohort repertoire had been produced on one sequencing platform. Class I and class II HLA loci were covered by the typing at four-digit resolution. The number of typed donors differed by locus: roughly 620-640 for A, B, C, DRB1 and DQB1; 500 to 550 for DQA1; approximately 600 for DPA1; and about 450 for DPB1. Because of strong linkage in the cohort, 4 to 6 DR-DQ haplotypes were treated as single units for association and clustering. On average, around 200,000 unique TCR beta nucleotide sequences were sequenced per donor among 350 to 400 genotyped donors of the cohort, with 15% to 20% of those sequences being non-productive.

The CDR3 has 16 amino acids, counting the end cysteine and phenylalanine. Only the CDR3 part of the read is kept: 48 bases, read in frame from the first base. Looking up the germline V gene (reference sequence) yields CDR1 LNHDA and CDR2 SQIVND. V is pruned by 3 bases and J by 4 bases, leaving 8 bases of the junction without a gene match. The library relied on the immunoSEQ multiplex PCR assay. For the multiplex PCR, a mixture combining 60 forward primers for TCR Vbeta segments and 13 reverse primers for TCR Jbeta segments was used. A multiplex PCR assay on genomic DNA amplified the CDR3 region of rearranged TCR beta genes. The Illumina HiSeq System was used to sequence the amplified TCR beta libraries as 87-base-pair reads. Per the source publication's procedure: A later analysis tallied around 80 million unique TCR beta chains across the 666 repertoires, and approximately 11 million of those chains were shared by two or more donors. Raw reads were error-corrected and collapsed into unique sequences by a nearest-neighbor algorithm in which closely related sequences were merged to remove PCR and sequencing errors. CDR3 sequences were aligned to IMGT reference sequences to assign V, D and J gene segments. For a sequence to be retained, at least a six-nucleotide match to both a V gene segment and a J gene segment was required. A rearrangement counted as productive if the CDR3 had no stop codons and remained in frame with V and J, and every other rearrangement counted as non-productive. CDR3 was defined by IMGT convention, running from the second conserved V-encoded cysteine to the conserved J-encoded phenylalanine. The earlier analysis of approximately 500 of the donors excluded sequences that lacked an unambiguous match to a single V gene segment. In an earlier analysis of roughly 600 of the donors, a V segment was called functional when productive rearrangements were above 56.7%, and segregating when the standard deviation between donors exceeded 5%. To diagnose cytomegalovirus status from the catalog of TCR beta chain sequences, a statistical classification framework was built. V and J gene assignment, in a later analysis, came from comparing TCR nucleotide sequences with IMGT/GENE-DB human TR gene sequences. A later analysis assigned CDR3 sequences and most-parsimonious VDJ recombination scenarios with the TCRdist pipeline. A later analysis defined each TCR beta chain by its CDR3 amino acid sequence plus V-gene family, and excluded reads lacking a unique V-gene family. As a way to deal with suspected cross-contamination and a sequencing artifact, a later analysis dropped approximately 590 nucleotide sequences that were highly shared and had low generation probability. A later analysis calculated a clonal expansion index for each public chain from normalized within-repertoire ranks of inferred template counts. In a later analysis, generation probabilities were computed with a VDJ recombination model fitted to out-of-frame rearrangements, and the resulting probabilities were checked against IGoR. In a later analysis, TCR-TCR, TCR-HLA and TCR-CMV co-occurrence was scored with hypergeometric tests, and a repertoire-size bias correction was applied to TCR pairs. False discovery rates were estimated in a later analysis by permuting HLA or CMV assignments 20 times. A later analysis grouped co-occurring TCRs with DBSCAN, adding TCRdist sequence similarity when clustering within HLA-allele-positive subsets. For co-occurrence clustering, repertoires with fewer than 30,000 or more than 120,000 public chains were excluded, along with a handful of repertoires with anomalous nucleotide sharing. TCRdb mirrors the immuneACCESS table, restricted to in-frame sequences. Some clones are absent from its copies; in checked studies, under half trace to an unresolved V gene, and the reason for the others is unknown. That table furnishes V, J and clone size, whereas the DNA furnished D and trimming. Present in this sample are over 150,000 clones, about 75% of which were seen just once. Around 4.7% of the sample is held by the ten biggest clonotypes.

In its sample, this clone was seen once. Its antigen target is currently unknown. There are no base qualities to consult, and no much larger clone falls within one base. The cohort consisted of hundreds of healthy bone marrow donors. Cohort members were all nominally healthy when sampled, although unrecorded immune exposures were likely present. The donor tested CMV seronegative and was one of the 352 seronegative cohort members. A peripheral blood sample was collected from each donor, and TCR beta sequencing was performed on peripheral blood mononuclear cells. Genomic DNA was extracted from the blood cell samples with the Qiagen DNeasy Blood Extraction Kit. The paper as a whole reports these results and caveats: HLA typing was unavailable for some donors at each locus, so association tests used only the typed subset. Sequencing depth was assumed to be roughly uniform across donors in the presence/absence analyses, though that assumption may not hold. Across donors, most TCR sequences were observed very rarely, whereas some public TCRs were present in many individuals. The classifier was reported to diagnose cytomegalovirus status with high specificity and sensitivity in both the original cohort and the validation cohort. The earlier analysis of fewer than 750 of the donors excluded approximately 17 rarely observed V segments, including chromosome 9 orphons, because counts were too low. A cluster of highly shared sequence variants was judged likely to represent a technical artifact of the sequencing pipeline. In a later analysis, several top co-occurrence clusters were reported to appear linked to parvovirus B19, influenza, CMV and Epstein-Barr virus. The cohort was sequenced for TCR beta chains only, and without alpha or paired-chain data the features that could be detected were limited. A later analysis found that HLA-associated TCR beta chains were more clonally expanded and had lower generation probabilities than equally common non-associated chains. The only immune exposure information available for the cohort was CMV serostatus. In vitro tests confirmed that a few of the cytomegalovirus-associated TCR beta chains recognize cytomegalovirus antigens. A later analysis associated 15,000 to 20,000 TCR beta sequences with specific HLA alleles at a false discovery rate of 0.05. According to a later analysis, most CMV-associated TCR beta chains appeared to be HLA-restricted, and the HLA associations seemed to be driven largely by CMV exposure. An association between a missense DCLRE1C variant and V-gene and J-gene trimming of TCR beta chains was found in a later genetic analysis and replicated in an independent cohort. A later genetic analysis reported fewer N-insertions in productive TCRs among donors in an Asian-associated ancestry cluster than the roughly 690-donor mean. Strong co-occurrence of HLA alleles, especially DR and DQ, made assigning TCR associations to individual alleles difficult. In an earlier analysis of a few hundred of the donors, most TCR beta V segments were observed in productive rearrangements about 87% or about 30% of the time, broadly matching IMGT annotations. A further reported finding was that TCR beta sequences accurately predicted the HLA-A and HLA-B alleles for most subjects in the first cohort. Some IMGT-functional V segments, including TRBV6-2 and TRBV6-3, could not be told apart with the 87-base-pair reads, so those segments were excluded. According to a later analysis, TCR association rates differed among HLA loci, with DRB1 alleles showing the most associated TCRs and HLA-C alleles showing the fewest. Correlated functional status among segregating V segments might be attributable to linkage disequilibrium, but an unknown experimental factor could not be ruled out. The study listed 150 to 200 TCR beta chains as associated with cytomegalovirus. It was suggested by the authors that the approach could potentially be generalized to other disease states and immunological phenotypes.

The receptor was isolated from a male donor in good health and CMV-seronegative. The rearrangement joined TRBV19 to TRBJ1-4, with 7 bases aligning to TRBD1. Material for sequencing was PBMCs. The nucleotide sequence reads as follows: TGTGCCAGTAGTATTGGAGGGGGCGGTTATAATGAAAAACTGTTTTTT. It encodes CASSIGGGGYNEKLFF.